The clone carrying this T cell receptor beta chain was counted a single time. Its antigen is still unknown. This sample was included in a study of T cell responses to AZD1222 COVID-19 vaccine. Study-wide results and limits: Baseline seropositivity occurred in only 5 or 6 AZD1222 recipients. Repertoires were sampled only after the peak T cell response.

The assay was immunoSEQ multiplex PCR, and TCRdb's table has in-frame clones only and misses some. Here the sample spans some 160,000 clones, roughly 92% being singletons. V lost 4 bases and J 3 bases, leaving 22 bases between the germline ends. The length of the CDR3 is 18 residues. Per the germline V gene, CDR1 is MNHEY and CDR2 is SMNVEV (reference sequence). Sequencing used peripheral blood, obtained on day 0 of AZD1222 vaccination. J is TRBJ2-1 and V is TRBV27; D perhaps matches TRBD2 (6 bases). This TCR derives from an adult in good health. CDR3: CASSSWEQKGGGYNEQFF. The DNA of the CDR3 is TGTGCCAGCAGTTCGTGGGAGCAGAAGGGAGGAGGCTACAATGAGCAGTTCTTC.